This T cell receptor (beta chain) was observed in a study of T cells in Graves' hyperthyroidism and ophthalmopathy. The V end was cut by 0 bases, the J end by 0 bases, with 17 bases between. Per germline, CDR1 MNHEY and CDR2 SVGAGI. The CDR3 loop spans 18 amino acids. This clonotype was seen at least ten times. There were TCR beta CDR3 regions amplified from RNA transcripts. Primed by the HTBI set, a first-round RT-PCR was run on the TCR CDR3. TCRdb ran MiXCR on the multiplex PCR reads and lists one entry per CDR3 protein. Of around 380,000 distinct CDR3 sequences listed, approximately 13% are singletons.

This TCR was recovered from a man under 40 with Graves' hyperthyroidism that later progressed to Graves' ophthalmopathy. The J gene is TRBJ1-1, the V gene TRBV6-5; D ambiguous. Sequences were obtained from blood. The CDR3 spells CASSYSILASPMNTEAFF. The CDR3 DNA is TGTGCCAGCAGTTACTCGATTTTAGCCAGTCCCATGAACACTGAAGCTTTCTTT.